Presented here are 26 T cell receptor beta chains from one specimen sequenced in a study of blood T cell repertoires in COVID-19. Only in-frame clones appear in the TCRdb table, and some are missing; sequencing was by immunoSEQ multiplex PCR. The sample holds roughly 220,000 clones, around 89% seen once. Sample: PBMCs or T cells enriched from blood (not recorded which). Receptors were obtained from a man aged 30-40 years who had been exposed to COVID-19.

The chain combines TRBV4-1 with TRBJ2-5; D is perhaps TRBD1 (6 bases). The CDR3 extends over 15 amino acids. The germline V and J ends were trimmed by 4 bases and 2 bases, with 14 bases remaining between them. CDR1 is MGHRA and CDR2 is YSYEKL in the germline V gene. The CDR3 loop reads CASSRTGISQETQYF. The DNA of the CDR3 is TGCGCCAGCAGCCGAACAGGGATATCTCAAGAGACCCAGTACTTC.

This clone was observed a single time. The chain combines TRBV6-1 with TRBJ1-2; D gene uncertain. V dropped 0 bases and J dropped 0 bases, with 17 bases sitting between them. In germline, CDR1 is MNHNS, CDR2 SASEGT. The CDR3 is 18 residues long. In DNA form, the CDR3 reads TGTGCCAGCAGTGAAGCAGGAGGATCTCTATCTGCTAACTATGGCTACACCTTC. It yields the protein CASSEAGGSLSANYGYTF.

Notes on this clone: Distinct nucleotide sequences in the sample also encode this CDR3. This chain links TRBV7-9 with TRBJ1-5; D ambiguous. Germline V CDR1 and CDR2: SEHNR, FQNEAQ (reference sequence). The CDR3 covers 14 residues. V gave up 1 base and J gave up 1 base, with 5 bases separating them. The CDR3 here is CASSLGHSNQPQHF. CDR3 nucleotide sequence: TGTGCCAGCAGCTTAGGACACAGCAATCAGCCCCAGCATTTT.

The chain combines TRBV5-1 with TRBJ2-3, with 13 nucleotides matching TRBD2. The trim removed 4 bases at V and 0 bases at J, leaving 5 bases unmatched. The CDR3 runs to 17 residues. The germline V gene encodes CDR1 SGHRS and CDR2 YFSETQ. The CDR3 spells CASSPGLAGYSTDTQYF. The CDR3, as DNA: TGCGCCAGCAGCCCGGGACTAGCGGGGTATAGCACAGATACGCAGTATTTT.

The rearrangement links TRBV2 to TRBJ1-6, with D hard to call. Germline CDR1 and CDR2: SNHLY and FYNNEI. This CDR3 has 14 residues. Trimming took off 7 bases at V and 5 bases at J, with 12 bases between the two ends. The CDR3 DNA reads TGTGCCAGCAACTCCGGCGGTAATAATTCACCCCTCCACTTT. This translates into CASNSGGNNSPLHF.

This rearrangement joins TRBV5-3 to TRBJ1-5, with D perhaps TRBD1 (5 bases). TRBV5-3 falls under the ORF class, with uncertain function. The CDR3 length is 18 residues. Trimming shortened V by 0 bases and J by 4 bases, and 20 bases separated the two germline ends. Here the CDR3 reads CARSLARVSGVRNQPQHF. The CDR3 bases are TGTGCCAGAAGCTTGGCCAGGGTTAGCGGGGTACGAAATCAGCCCCAGCATTTT.

V usage is TRBV30 and J usage is TRBJ2-7, with 10 bases aligning to TRBD2. The CDR3 has 13 residues. V lost 2 bases to trimming and J lost 6 bases; unmatched junction nucleotides: 4. The germline gives CDR1 GTSNPN, CDR2 SVGIG (reference sequence). CDR3 amino acids: CAWSQSGGGEQYF. CDR3 in DNA: TGTGCCTGGAGTCAAAGCGGGGGGGGCGAGCAGTACTTC.

The chain uses TRBV5-6 and TRBJ1-2, with D tentatively TRBD1 (6 bases). The germline gives CDR1 SGHDT, CDR2 YYEEEE. With 0 bases removed from V and 0 bases from J, the gap between germline ends came to 18 bases. CDR3 length: 18 residues. The CDR3 DNA reads TGTGCCAGCAGCTTGGCCTGGGACACTCAGCTGGCTAACTATGGCTACACCTTC. Translation gives CASSLAWDTQLANYGYTF. The variable domain in full, with the rest retrieved from reference TRBV5-6 and TRBJ1-2, is DAGVTQSPTHLIKTRGQQVTLRCSPKSGHDTVSWYQQALGQGPQFIFQYYEEEERQRGNFPDRFSGHQFPNYSSELNVNALLLGDSALYLCASSLAWDTQLANYGYTFGSGTRLTVV.

V and J are TRBV12-3 or TRBV12-4 and TRBJ1-5, with D unresolved. CDR3 length: 13 amino acids. Trimming stripped 2 bases from V and 1 base from J, with 3 bases between. The CDR3 coding sequence is TGTGCCAGCAGTTTACGGAGCAATCAGCCCCAGCATTTT. It is translated as CASSLRSNQPQHF.

The chain combines TRBV3-1 (or the pseudogene TRBV3-2) with TRBJ2-1; 8 nucleotides match TRBD1. The V segment lost 3 bases and the J segment 6 bases; nucleotides outside the gene matches: 1. Germline CDR1 LGHDT, CDR2 YNNKEL (reference sequence). The CDR3 covers 13 residues. This chain's CDR3 is CASSQDRVNEQFF. CDR3 in DNA: TGTGCCAGCAGCCAGGACAGGGTCAATGAGCAGTTCTTC.

This sequence joins TRBV11-3 and TRBJ1-3, with no clear D. V lost 0 bases and J lost 10, with 10 bases in between. Germline V gene sequence: CDR1 SGHNT, CDR2 YENEEA. This CDR3 has 13 amino acids. In nucleotides, the CDR3 is TGTGCCAGCAGCTTAGAGCCCCGAGGAACCATATATTTT. Its translation: CASSLEPRGTIYF.

J is TRBJ2-7 and V is TRBV13; 12 nucleotides match TRBD1. The V and J ends lost 0 bases and 6 bases, in that order; junction bases with no gene match: 6. This CDR3 has 16 residues. Germline CDR1 PRHDT, CDR2 FYEKMQ (reference sequence). Here the CDR3 reads CASSLGLGQGASEQYF. CDR3 nucleotides: TGTGCCAGCAGCTTAGGACTGGGACAGGGGGCAAGCGAGCAGTACTTC.

This clone has a single count. The J gene is TRBJ2-5, the V gene TRBV6-5; 12 nucleotides align to TRBD1. Germline V lookup: CDR1 MNHEY, CDR2 SVGAGI. V lost 9 bases and J lost 4; bases outside the gene matches: 6. The CDR3 covers 14 residues. CDR3 sequence (DNA): TGTGCCAGTTCCAGGGGACAGGGGGCAGAGACCCAGTACTTC. Its translation: CASSRGQGAETQYF.

The rearrangement uses TRBV5-5 and TRBJ1-2, with D perhaps TRBD1 (5 bases). The CDR3 has 17 amino acids. V lost 4 bases, J lost 1 base, and 20 bases lay in between. Germline V gene data show CDR1 as SGHKS and CDR2 as YYEKEE (reference sequence). In nucleotides, the CDR3 is TGTGCCAGCAGCCCCTCGGGAGTCTGGACAAATAACTATGGCTACACCTTC. Its protein is CASSPSGVWTNNYGYTF.

The chain joins TRBV5-1 to TRBJ1-2; maybe TRBD1 (5 bases). V was pared by 1 base and J by 1 base, with 17 bases between. The CDR3 is made up of 17 amino acids. Germline V gene data show CDR1 as SGHRS and CDR2 as YFSETQ. In nucleotides, the CDR3 is TGCGCCAGCAGCTTGCACGGGACTTTTGCTCTTAACTATGGCTACACCTTC. It encodes CASSLHGTFALNYGYTF.

V usage is TRBV5-5 and J usage is TRBJ1-2; TRBD1 is a possible D gene (5 bases). Germline values: CDR1 SGHKS, CDR2 YYEKEE (reference sequence). The CDR3 length is 14 residues. The V end lost 3 bases, the J end lost 1 base, and 10 bases lay between the germline ends. Here the CDR3 reads CASSSTVDNYGYTF. In DNA form, the CDR3 reads TGTGCCAGCAGCTCGACAGTTGATAACTATGGCTACACCTTC. Full variable domain (rest looked up from reference TRBV5-5 and TRBJ1-2): DAGVTQSPTHLIKTRGQQVTLRCSPISGHKSVSWYQQVLGQGPQFIFQYYEKEERGRGNFPDRFSARQFPNYSSELNVNALLLGDSALYLCASSSTVDNYGYTFGSGTRLTVV.

In the case of this clone: Distinct nucleotide sequences in the sample also encode this CDR3. The V call is TRBV7-2, the J call TRBJ2-1, with D uncertain. Trimming removed 3 bases at V and 0 bases at J, with 3 bases between. This CDR3 spans 13 amino acids. CDR1 is SGHTA, CDR2 FQGNSA, per germline. CDR3 DNA sequence: TGTGCCAGCAGCTTTCTCTCCTACAATGAGCAGTTCTTC. Its protein product is CASSFLSYNEQFF.

The CDR3 here is CASSPYQTGASNEKLFF. CDR3 DNA: TGTGCCAGCTCACCTTACCAAACAGGGGCCTCTAATGAAAAACTGTTTTTT. The genes are TRBV18 and TRBJ1-4; 7 nucleotides align to TRBD1. The germline gives CDR1 KGHSH, CDR2 LQKENI. Losses at the gene ends were 3 bases for V and 3 bases for J; bases not matched to a gene: 10. The CDR3 spans 17 residues.

The rearrangement joins TRBV30 to TRBJ2-2; D ambiguous. Trimming left V 5 bases short and J 4 bases short, with 17 bases between. The CDR3 runs 15 residues. CDR1 and CDR2 (germline): GTSNPN, SVGIG (reference sequence). CDR3 residues: CAWDTISSGTGELFF. In DNA, the CDR3 is TGTGCCTGGGACACTATCAGCTCGGGCACCGGGGAGCTGTTTTTT.

The rearrangement joins TRBV23-1 to TRBJ1-5, with TRBD1 as a possible D gene (5 bases). TRBV23-1 is an open reading frame, and its role is uncertain. The ends were cut back, 6 bases at V and 5 bases at J, with 14 bases in the middle. The CDR3 spans 14 residues. CDR3 nucleotide sequence: TGCGCCAGCAGACGCGGACACTATCATCAGCCCCAGCATTTT. Protein: CASRRGHYHQPQHF.

Concerning this clone itself: The germline gene is not matched at one end of the junction; a read error may be the cause. V is TRBV6-5 and J is TRBJ2-5, with D perhaps TRBD1 (5 bases). The CDR3 consists of 15 residues. CDR1 and CDR2 from the germline V gene are MNHEY and SVGAGI. CDR3 nucleotides: TGTGCCAGCAGTAACTCCAGGGTGCCCCAAGAGACCCAGTACTTC. Translation gives CASSNSRVPQETQYF.

The J gene is TRBJ2-1, the V gene TRBV12-3 or TRBV12-4; a possible D gene is TRBD2 (5 bases). Trimming removed 6 bases from V and 6 bases from J, with 9 bases in between. This CDR3 has 12 residues. Here the CDR3 reads CASSGIPNEQFF. The CDR3 region has the DNA TGTGCCAGCAGCGGGATTCCCAATGAGCAGTTCTTC.

The CDR3 loop reads CASSLNLAGGYENNEQFF. The CDR3 nucleotides are TGTGCCAGCAGCTTAAACCTCGCGGGGGGCTACGAGAACAATGAGCAGTTCTTC. This chain connects TRBV7-3 to TRBJ2-1; 8 nucleotides align to TRBD2. This CDR3 spans 18 amino acids. Germline V lookup: CDR1 SGHTA, CDR2 FQGTGA. The J segment lost 5 bases and the V segment lost 1 base, leaving 13 bases of the junction unmatched.

This clone was seen just once. The DNA for the CDR3 is TGTGCCAGCACACCATCGGGACTAGCGGGGGTATTGAACACCGGGGAGCTGTTTTTT. Translating it yields CASTPSGLAGVLNTGELFF. This chain uses TRBV27 with TRBJ2-2, with TRBD2 matching over 14 bases. CDR1 and CDR2 (germline): MNHEY, SMNVEV (reference sequence). The CDR3 extends over 19 amino acids. V was pared by 7 bases and J by 1 base, with 11 bases of the junction left unmatched.

The chain has TRBV6-2 or TRBV6-3 and TRBJ2-5; D perhaps matches TRBD1 (6 bases). The CDR3 contains 16 residues. V lost 2 bases, J lost 1 base, and 14 bases lay in between. The germline V gene has CDR1 MNHEY and CDR2 SVGEGT. In DNA, the CDR3 is TGTGCCAGCAGTTACCTGATAGTGGACAGCCAAGAGACCCAGTACTTC. Amino acids: CASSYLIVDSQETQYF.

This clone was counted a single time. J is TRBJ1-1 and V is TRBV6-2 or TRBV6-3; 7 nucleotides agree with TRBD1. Trimming removed 6 bases from V and 5 bases from J; junction bases left unmatched: 3. The CDR3 has 12 residues. Germline CDR1 reads MNHEY; CDR2 reads SVGEGT. The CDR3 nucleotides are TGTGCCAGCAGCATGACAGGGACTGAAGCTTTCTTT. Protein product: CASSMTGTEAFF.